This T cell receptor (beta chain) was documented in a study of T cells in Graves' hyperthyroidism and ophthalmopathy. This clonotype was counted ten times or more. Researchers took RNA transcripts and amplified the TCR beta CDR3 regions from them. First-round RT-PCR targeting the TCR CDR3 was performed with the HTBI primer set. TCRdb re-called the multiplex PCR reads through MiXCR, storing one row per CDR3 protein. Seen here are approximately 410,000 distinct CDR3 sequences, roughly an eighth observed once, and the top ten hold roughly 4.8%. Fresh 10 ml peripheral blood yielded PBMCs. The origin of this receptor is a woman younger than 30 with Graves' hyperthyroidism. The sample taken for sequencing was blood.

In DNA form, the CDR3 reads TGTGCCAGCAGTTTCTCTGGGGCCACTCCGAATCAGCCCCAGCATTTT. Protein sequence: CASSFSGATPNQPQHF. V is TRBV28 and J is TRBJ1-5; D might be TRBD1 (5 bases). CDR3 length: 16 residues. Trimming shortened V by 3 bases and J by 4 bases, and 16 bases separated the two germline ends. CDR1 is MDHEN, CDR2 SYDVKM, per germline. The full variable domain, its missing parts supplied by reference TRBV28 and TRBJ1-5, is DVKVTQSSRYLVKRTGEKVFLECVQDMDHENMFWYRQDPGLGLRLIYFSYDVKMKEKGDIPEGYSVSREKKERFSLILESASTNQTSMYLCASSFSGATPNQPQHFGDGTRLSIL.